Below are 8 T cell receptor beta chains sequenced from a single sample in a study of blood T cell repertoires in COVID-19. Sequenced by immunoSEQ multiplex PCR; TCRdb stores in-frame clones only, minus some. This table has about 34,000 clones, 60% to 80% appearing once. The sequencing sample was made of peripheral blood. The receptors were sampled from a human donor in a cohort sampled during active COVID-19.

This chain joins TRBV28 and TRBJ2-3, with D hard to call. This CDR3 spans 16 amino acids. Germline V gene data show CDR1 as MDHEN and CDR2 as SYDVKM. V shed 4 bases and J shed 3 bases, with 17 bases lying between them. The CDR3 region is CASSSRLIPQTDTQYF. In nucleotides, the CDR3 is TGTGCCAGCAGTTCCCGGTTGATACCACAGACAGATACGCAGTATTTT. Supplemented by reference TRBV28 and TRBJ2-3, the full variable domain reads DVKVTQSSRYLVKRTGEKVFLECVQDMDHENMFWYRQDPGLGLRLIYFSYDVKMKEKGDIPEGYSVSREKKERFSLILESASTNQTSMYLCASSSRLIPQTDTQYFGPGTRLTVL.

J is TRBJ1-2 and V is TRBV27; 9 bases map to TRBD1. The germline CDR1 and CDR2 sequences are MNHEY and SMNVEV (reference sequence). Unmatched junction bases numbered 21, after V lost 5 bases and J lost 8 bases. The CDR3 spans 18 residues. The CDR3 bases are TGTGCCAGCAGTCCCCGCTCGACCACAGGGGGCCAGTTGCGGGGCTACACCTTC. This sequence encodes CASSPRSTTGGQLRGYTF.

The CDR3 bases are TGTGCCAGCAGTTATGGGCCAGGCCTCGGCGAAAAACTGTTTTTT. This sequence encodes CASSYGPGLGEKLFF. This rearrangement joins TRBV6-5 to TRBJ1-4; D gene uncertain. Germline CDR1 is MNHEY and CDR2 is SVGAGI. Trimming took 3 bases from V and 8 from J, leaving 16 bases between them. This CDR3 is built from 15 residues.

This chain joins TRBV5-6 and TRBJ1-2, with 9 bases identical to TRBD1. Trimming at V came to 4 bases and at J to 8 bases, leaving 9 bases not matched to a gene. Germline V lookup: CDR1 SGHDT, CDR2 YYEEEE. This CDR3 region has 14 residues. The chain's CDR3 is CASSGLQGAVGYTF. CDR3 coding DNA: TGTGCCAGCAGCGGGCTACAGGGGGCGGTGGGCTACACCTTC.

This chain joins TRBV5-4 and TRBJ1-1, with a tentative D call TRBD1 (5 bases). Per germline, CDR1 SGHNT and CDR2 YYREEE (reference sequence). Trimming removed 4 bases from V and 5 bases from J, with 15 bases in between. The CDR3 runs to 14 residues. The CDR3 here is CASSPQVGGTEAFF. In nucleotides, the CDR3 is TGTGCCAGCAGCCCGCAGGTGGGGGGGACTGAAGCTTTCTTT.

J is TRBJ1-2 and V is TRBV19; the D is unclear. In germline, CDR1 is LNHDA, CDR2 SQIVND (reference sequence). The CDR3 length is 13 residues. The germline V and J ends were trimmed by 4 bases and 8 bases, with 14 bases remaining between them. The CDR3 loop reads CASSNSLKAGYTF. CDR3 bases: TGTGCCAGTAGTAACAGTCTAAAGGCCGGCTACACCTTC.

The chain carries TRBV27 and TRBJ2-5; TRBD1 aligns across 8 bases. J was trimmed by 5 bases and V by 5 bases; bases with no gene match: 7. This CDR3 is built from 14 residues. The V gene's germline CDR1 is MNHEY and CDR2 SMNVEV (reference sequence). The DNA of the CDR3 is TGTGCCAGCAGTCGGACAGGGAGAAGGGAGACCCAGTACTTC. Its protein is CASSRTGRRETQYF.

This clone was seen many times. The chain uses TRBV6-5 and TRBJ2-7; no definite D call. Deletions cut 7 bases from V and 7 bases from J, with 14 bases between. The CDR3 runs 12 residues. Germline lookup yields CDR1 MNHEY and CDR2 SVGAGI. CDR3 coding DNA: TGTGCCAGCAAACCCCCCCTTAGTGAGCAGTACTTC. Its protein product is CASKPPLSEQYF.